This is a list of T cell receptor beta chains from one sample in a study of cytomegalovirus exposure and HLA in healthy donors. TCRdb's copy holds only in-frame clones and misses some; the assay was immunoSEQ multiplex PCR. The sample includes fewer than 250,000 clones, around 83% of them seen just once. The sequenced sample consisted of PBMCs. Receptors originate from a woman in her 50s in good health and CMV-seropositive. CDR3s include the opening cysteine and the closing phenylalanine or tryptophan. D genes are given only for firm matches. Size values are once, few and many counts, or a class for expanded clones, and some rows have none.

D gene	clone size	V gene	J gene	CDR3 protein	CDR3 DNA
TRBD2	-	TRBV5-4	TRBJ2-1	CASSFELAGGPGEQFF	TGTGCCAGCAGCTTTGAACTAGCGGGGGGGCCAGGTGAGCAGTTCTTC
TRBD1	-	TRBV19	TRBJ1-1	CASSRAGGRTEAFF	TGTGCCAGTAGTCGCGCAGGGGGGAGGACTGAAGCTTTCTTT
TRBD2	-	TRBV9	TRBJ2-3	CASSARGGGGTDTQYF	TGTGCCAGCAGCGCCCGTGGCGGGGGGGGCACAGATACGCAGTATTTT
TRBD2	-	TRBV4-1	TRBJ2-3	CASSQDPASGAGTQYF	TGCGCCAGCAGCCAAGATCCGGCTAGCGGGGCCGGTACGCAGTATTTT
TRBD2	-	TRBV6-4	TRBJ2-3	CASSRGSGGSDTQYF	TGTGCCAGCAGCCGCGGTAGCGGGGGTTCAGATACGCAGTATTTT
-	-	TRBV28	TRBJ1-6	CASSLARRAQRRSPLHF	TGTGCCAGCAGTCTCGCGAGGAGAGCTCAAAGGAGGTCACCCCTCCACTTT
-	-	TRBV6-6	TRBJ2-3	CASSYENTDTQYF	TGTGCCAGCAGTTACGAGAACACAGATACGCAGTATTTT
TRBD2	-	TRBV6-5	TRBJ2-7	CASSRGQAGAEQYF	TGTGCCAGCAGCAGAGGGCAGGCGGGAGCCGAGCAGTACTTC
TRBD2	-	TRBV7-3	TRBJ2-5	CASSQGVAGGEETQYF	TGTGCCAGCAGTCAAGGGGTAGCGGGGGGAGAAGAGACCCAGTACTTC
-	-	TRBV28	TRBJ1-1	CASSLLPGMNTEAFF	TGTGCCAGCAGTTTATTACCGGGGATGAACACTGAAGCTTTCTTT
TRBD2	-	TRBV27	TRBJ2-1	CASSLIPAGGDNEQFF	TGTGCCAGCAGTTTAATTCCCGCGGGGGGGGACAATGAGCAGTTCTTC
-	once	TRBV15	TRBJ2-1	CATSRDRGGETFF	TGTGCCACCAGCAGAGATCGAGGAGGGGAAACGTTCTTC
-	-	TRBV19	TRBJ1-1	CASSIWDKKQAFF	TGTGCCAGTAGTATTTGGGACAAAAAGCAAGCTTTCTTT
TRBD1	-	TRBV5-6	TRBJ1-1	CASSKGQGLMNTEAFF	TGTGCCAGCAGCAAAGGACAGGGACTCATGAACACTGAAGCTTTCTTT
TRBD1	-	TRBV25-1	TRBJ1-6	CASSRGQTNSPLHF	TGTGCCAGCTCGAGGGGACAGACGAATTCACCCCTCCACTTT